Below, one T cell receptor beta chain is given with its context. The target of this receptor is not known. The sample holds no much larger clone one base away, and base qualities are not on file. For sequencing of the TCRbeta CDR3 region, genomic DNA was extracted from the sorted cells. TCRbeta CDR3 regions were sequenced using the immunoSEQ Assay. Sourced from immuneACCESS, this table was stored by TCRdb with only in-frame sequences that have V and J called. A share of the clones is absent; for the studies checked, an unresolved V gene accounts for under half, and the remainder has no known explanation. Present in this sample are over 100,000 clones, about nine tenths of which were seen just once. Roughly 0.99% of the sample is taken by the ten largest. The trim is 0 bases for V and 3 bases for J, with a gap of 13 bases between the germline ends. As encoded in the germline V gene, CDR1 is SGDLS while CDR2 is YYNGEE. The CDR3 covers 16 residues, taking in both the cysteine and the phenylalanine. This entry keeps only the CDR3 DNA: 48 bases, framed from base 1.

The trial excluded patients who had a history of autoimmune disease or who were on systemic immunosuppression. Peripheral blood for TCR sequencing was collected from all dose cohorts at baseline, on cycle 4 day 1, and on cycle 7 day 1. The samples were drawn from a first-in-human, open-label, multicenter phase I dose-escalation trial of ivuxolimab. Adults with locally advanced or metastatic melanoma, renal cell, hepatocellular, or head and neck squamous cell carcinoma were enrolled in the trial. Before TCR sequencing, CD4+ and CD8+ T cells were separately sorted from peripheral blood. This specimen comes from a study of OX40 agonist ivuxolimab in advanced cancers. Regarding the study in general: Ivuxolimab was an agonistic, fully human IgG2 monoclonal antibody directed against OX40 (CD134), a costimulatory receptor. Patients were allowed to have had prior anti-PD-1, anti-PD-L1 or anti-CTLA-4 therapy, and approximately 40% of the dose-escalation patients had previously received checkpoint inhibitors. Among the approximately 50 dose-escalation patients, 19 had hepatocellular carcinoma, 15 or so melanoma, 9 renal cell carcinoma and 9 head and neck cancer. Peripheral TCRbeta sequencing was intended to test whether TCR sequence diversity was altered and clonal T-cell expansion was caused by ivuxolimab. Intravenous ivuxolimab was administered to patients every 2 weeks at six dose levels: 0.01, 0.1, 0.3, 1.5, 3 and 10 mg/kg. Partial responses occurred in three dose-escalation patients: two with cutaneous melanoma and one with hepatocellular carcinoma. The dose-escalation cohort was 82.7% male with a mean age of around 62 years, ranging from roughly 20 to 80. The monotherapy dose-escalation portion (N = 52 patients) of the phase I ivuxolimab trial is reported in the paper.

Summary of the overall study and its limitations: In the 0.1-3.0 mg/kg groups, partial responders had among the lowest normalized peripheral clonal expansion, particularly in CD8+ T cells. After ivuxolimab, more expanded clones were found on average in CD8+ T cells than in CD4+ T cells. Low levels of normalized T-cell clonal expansion were also seen in some patients who did not respond. At doses from 0.1 to 3.0 mg/kg, clonal expansion was seen in both CD4+ and CD8+ blood T cells between baseline and week 6. Antigen specificity was not determined for the clonally expanded peripheral T cells.

The input for sequencing was CD4+ or CD8+ T cells sorted from blood, taken in a trial of the OX40 agonist ivuxolimab. The TCR comes from an adult with an advanced solid tumor such as melanoma, head and neck, liver or kidney cancer. The chain links TRBV9 with TRBJ2-1, with TRBD2 tentatively as D gene (6 bases match). The sequenced DNA: TGTGCCAGCAGCGTAGTAGATAGCGGAGTCTACAATGAGCAGTTCTTC. This gives the protein CASSVVDSGVYNEQFF.